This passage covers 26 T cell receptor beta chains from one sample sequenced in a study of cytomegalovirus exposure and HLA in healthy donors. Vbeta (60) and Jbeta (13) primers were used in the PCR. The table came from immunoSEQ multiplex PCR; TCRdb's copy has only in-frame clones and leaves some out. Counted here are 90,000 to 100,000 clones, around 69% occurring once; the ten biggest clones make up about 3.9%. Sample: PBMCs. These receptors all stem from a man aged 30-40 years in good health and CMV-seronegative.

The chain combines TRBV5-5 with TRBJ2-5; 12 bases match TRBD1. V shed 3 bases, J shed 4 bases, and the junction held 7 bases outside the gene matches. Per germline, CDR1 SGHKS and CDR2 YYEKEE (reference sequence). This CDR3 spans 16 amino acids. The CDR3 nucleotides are TGTGCCAGCAGCTACCTGGGACAGGGGGCTCGAGAGACCCAGTACTTC. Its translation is CASSYLGQGARETQYF.

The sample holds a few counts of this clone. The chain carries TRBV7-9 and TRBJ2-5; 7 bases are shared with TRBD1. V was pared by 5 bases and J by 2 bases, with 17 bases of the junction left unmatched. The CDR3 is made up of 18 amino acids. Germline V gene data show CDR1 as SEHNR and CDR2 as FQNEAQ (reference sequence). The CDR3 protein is CASSIRQGGFDFQETQYF. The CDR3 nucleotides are TGTGCCAGCAGCATCCGACAGGGTGGGTTCGATTTTCAAGAGACCCAGTACTTC.

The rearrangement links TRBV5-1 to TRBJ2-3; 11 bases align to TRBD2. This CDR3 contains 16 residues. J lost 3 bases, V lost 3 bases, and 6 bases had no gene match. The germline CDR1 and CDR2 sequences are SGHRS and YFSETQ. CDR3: CASSSVLAGGTDTQYF. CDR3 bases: TGCGCCAGCAGCTCAGTTCTAGCGGGAGGAACAGATACGCAGTATTTT.

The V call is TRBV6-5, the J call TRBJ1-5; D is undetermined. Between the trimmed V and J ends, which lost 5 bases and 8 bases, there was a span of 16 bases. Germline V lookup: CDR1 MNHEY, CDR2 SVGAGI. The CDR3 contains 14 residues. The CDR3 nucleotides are TGTGCCAGCAGTACCCGACGTTCCCAGGAGCCCCAGCATTTT. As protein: CASSTRRSQEPQHF.

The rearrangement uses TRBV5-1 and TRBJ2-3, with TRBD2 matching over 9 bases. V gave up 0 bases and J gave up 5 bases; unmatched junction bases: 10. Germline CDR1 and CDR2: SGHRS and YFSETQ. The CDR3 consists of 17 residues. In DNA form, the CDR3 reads TGCGCCAGCAGCTTGGGTGGTAGCGGGGGTGTCGGAGATACGCAGTATTTT. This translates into CASSLGGSGGVGDTQYF.

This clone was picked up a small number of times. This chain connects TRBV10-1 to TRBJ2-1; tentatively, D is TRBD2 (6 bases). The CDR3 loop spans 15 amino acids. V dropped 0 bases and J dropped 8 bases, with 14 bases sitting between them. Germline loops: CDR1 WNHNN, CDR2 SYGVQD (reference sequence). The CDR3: CASSESRLWGDEQFF. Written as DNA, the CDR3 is TGCGCCAGCAGTGAGTCGCGGCTTTGGGGGGATGAGCAGTTCTTC.

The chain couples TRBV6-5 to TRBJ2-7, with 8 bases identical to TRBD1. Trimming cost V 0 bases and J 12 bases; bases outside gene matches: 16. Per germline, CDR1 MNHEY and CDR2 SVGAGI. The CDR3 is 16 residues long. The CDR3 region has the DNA TGTGCCAGCAGTTACTCGGCGGACAGGGAAAGGGGGGCGGTGTACTTC. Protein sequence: CASSYSADRERGAVYF.

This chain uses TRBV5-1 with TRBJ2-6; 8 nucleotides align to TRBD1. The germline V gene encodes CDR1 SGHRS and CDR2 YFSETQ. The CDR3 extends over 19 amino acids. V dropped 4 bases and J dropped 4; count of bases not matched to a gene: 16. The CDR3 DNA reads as TGCGCCAGCAGCCCTACACCTCAAAGACAGGGGTCCGGGGCCAACGTCCTGACTTTC. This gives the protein CASSPTPQRQGSGANVLTF.

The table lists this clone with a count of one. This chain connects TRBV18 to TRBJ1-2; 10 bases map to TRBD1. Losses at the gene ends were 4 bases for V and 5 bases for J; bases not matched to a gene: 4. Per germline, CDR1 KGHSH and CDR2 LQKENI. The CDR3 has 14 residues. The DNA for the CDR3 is TGTGCCAGCTCACACGGACAGGGGGTATATGGCTACACCTTC. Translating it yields CASSHGQGVYGYTF.

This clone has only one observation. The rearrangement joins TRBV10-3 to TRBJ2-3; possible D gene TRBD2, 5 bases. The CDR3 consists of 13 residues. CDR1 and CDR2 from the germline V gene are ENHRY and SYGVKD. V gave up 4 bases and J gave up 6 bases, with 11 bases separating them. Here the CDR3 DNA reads TGTGCCATCAGTGCCTATGGACTGGATACGCAGTATTTT. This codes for CAISAYGLDTQYF.

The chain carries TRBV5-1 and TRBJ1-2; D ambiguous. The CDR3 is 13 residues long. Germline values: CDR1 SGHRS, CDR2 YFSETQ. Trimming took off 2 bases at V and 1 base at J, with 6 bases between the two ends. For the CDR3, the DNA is TGCGCCAGCAGCTTTGACATTAACTATGGCTACACCTTC. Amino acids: CASSFDINYGYTF.

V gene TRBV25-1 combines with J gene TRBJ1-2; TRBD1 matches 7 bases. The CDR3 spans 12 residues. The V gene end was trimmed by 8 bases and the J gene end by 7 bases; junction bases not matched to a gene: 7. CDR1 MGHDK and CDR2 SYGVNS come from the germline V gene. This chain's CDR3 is CASRRTGSGYTF. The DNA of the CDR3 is TGTGCCAGCCGCAGGACAGGAAGTGGCTACACCTTC.

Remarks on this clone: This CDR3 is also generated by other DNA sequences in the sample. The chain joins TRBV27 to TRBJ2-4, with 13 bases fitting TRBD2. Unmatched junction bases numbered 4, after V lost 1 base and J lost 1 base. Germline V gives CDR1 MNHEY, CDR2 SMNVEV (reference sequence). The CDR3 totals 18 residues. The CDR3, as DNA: TGTGCCAGCAGTTTATGGACTAGCGGGAGTTTGGCCAAAAACATTCAGTACTTC. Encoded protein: CASSLWTSGSLAKNIQYF.

The CDR3 nucleotides read TGTGCCAGCAGGGAGACAGGGGTCCAGCCCCAGCATTTT. It is translated as CASRETGVQPQHF. The chain employs TRBV6-5 and TRBJ1-5; the match to TRBD1 covers 8 bases. J lost 7 bases, V lost 6 bases, and 5 bases had no gene match. The CDR3 is 13 amino acids. CDR1 is MNHEY, CDR2 SVGAGI, per germline.

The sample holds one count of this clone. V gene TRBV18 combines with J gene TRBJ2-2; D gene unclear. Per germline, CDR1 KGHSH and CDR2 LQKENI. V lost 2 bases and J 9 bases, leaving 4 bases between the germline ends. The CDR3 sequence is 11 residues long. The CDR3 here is CASSPERELFF. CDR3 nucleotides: TGTGCCAGCTCACCAGAGAGGGAGCTGTTTTTT.

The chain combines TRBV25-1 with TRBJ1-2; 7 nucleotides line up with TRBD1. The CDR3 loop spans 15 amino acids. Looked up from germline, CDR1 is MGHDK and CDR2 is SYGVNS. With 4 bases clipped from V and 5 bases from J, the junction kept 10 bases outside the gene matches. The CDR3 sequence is CASSGVPDRPYGYTF. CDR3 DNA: TGTGCCAGCAGTGGGGTCCCGGACAGGCCGTATGGCTACACCTTC.

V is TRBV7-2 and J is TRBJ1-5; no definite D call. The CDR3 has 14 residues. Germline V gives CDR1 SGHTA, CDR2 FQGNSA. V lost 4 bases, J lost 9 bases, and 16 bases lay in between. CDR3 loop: CASSSYPRVPPQHF. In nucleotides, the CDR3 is TGTGCCAGCAGCTCTTACCCCCGGGTGCCGCCCCAGCATTTT.

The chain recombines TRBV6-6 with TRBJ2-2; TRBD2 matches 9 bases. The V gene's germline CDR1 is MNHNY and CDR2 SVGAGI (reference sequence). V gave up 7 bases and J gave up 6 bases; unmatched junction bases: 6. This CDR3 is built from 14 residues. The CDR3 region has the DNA TGTGCCAGCACCCGGACTAGCGAGCCCGGGGAGCTGTTTTTT. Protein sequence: CASTRTSEPGELFF.

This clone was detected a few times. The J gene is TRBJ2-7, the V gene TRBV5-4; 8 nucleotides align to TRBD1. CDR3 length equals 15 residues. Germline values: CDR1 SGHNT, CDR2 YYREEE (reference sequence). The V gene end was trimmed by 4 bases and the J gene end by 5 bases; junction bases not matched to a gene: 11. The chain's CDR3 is CASSTPAGGKNEQYF. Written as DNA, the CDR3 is TGTGCCAGCAGCACCCCGGCAGGGGGCAAGAACGAGCAGTACTTC.

CDR3 in DNA: TGTGCCAGCAGTGCTATCAATGAGCAGTTCTTC. The encoded protein is CASSAINEQFF. V gene TRBV28 combines with J gene TRBJ2-1; D unclear. There are 11 residues in the CDR3. V lost 5 bases, J lost 6 bases, and 5 bases lay in between. Per germline, CDR1 MDHEN and CDR2 SYDVKM.

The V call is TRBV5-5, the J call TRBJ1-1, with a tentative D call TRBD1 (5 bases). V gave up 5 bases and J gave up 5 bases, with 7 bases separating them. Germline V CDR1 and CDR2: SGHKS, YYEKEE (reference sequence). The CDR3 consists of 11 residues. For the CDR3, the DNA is TGTGCCAGCAGTCGGGGGACTGAAGCTTTCTTT. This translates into CASSRGTEAFF.

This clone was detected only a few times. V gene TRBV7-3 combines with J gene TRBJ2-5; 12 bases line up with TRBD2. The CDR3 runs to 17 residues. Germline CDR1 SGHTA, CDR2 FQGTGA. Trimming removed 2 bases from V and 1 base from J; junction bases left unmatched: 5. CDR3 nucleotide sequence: TGTGCCAGCAGCTTAGAGAGGACTAGCGGGATCCAAGAGACCCAGTACTTC. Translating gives CASSLERTSGIQETQYF.

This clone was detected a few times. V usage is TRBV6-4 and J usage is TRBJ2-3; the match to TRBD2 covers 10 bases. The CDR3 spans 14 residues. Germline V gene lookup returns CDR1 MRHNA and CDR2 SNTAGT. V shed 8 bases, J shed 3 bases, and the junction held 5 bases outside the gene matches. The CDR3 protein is CASGAGGPTDTQYF. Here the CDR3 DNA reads TGTGCCAGCGGAGCGGGAGGGCCTACAGATACGCAGTATTTT.

The CDR3 nucleotides are TGTGCCAGCACGAAGCACGACGGCGGGAGTCAGCCCCAGCATTTT. It is translated as CASTKHDGGSQPQHF. The rearrangement links TRBV28 to TRBJ1-5; no definite D call. Germline V gene sequence: CDR1 MDHEN, CDR2 SYDVKM. With 7 bases removed from V and 6 bases from J, the gap between germline ends came to 19 bases. This CDR3 contains 15 residues.

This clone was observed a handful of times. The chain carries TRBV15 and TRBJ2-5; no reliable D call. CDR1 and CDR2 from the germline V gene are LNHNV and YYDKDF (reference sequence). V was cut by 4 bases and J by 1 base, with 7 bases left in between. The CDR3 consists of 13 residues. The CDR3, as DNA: TGTGCCACCAGCATTTACAGCCAAGAGACCCAGTACTTC. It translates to CATSIYSQETQYF.

The CDR3 protein is CASSLASGSHEQYF. The CDR3 nucleotides are TGTGCCAGCAGCTTAGCCTCGGGTTCCCACGAGCAGTACTTC. This sequence joins TRBV13 and TRBJ2-7, with unresolved D. V lost 1 base and J 5 bases, leaving 12 bases between the germline ends. Germline V CDR1 and CDR2: PRHDT, FYEKMQ (reference sequence). The CDR3 covers 14 residues. The entire variable domain, with the rest obtained from reference TRBV13 and TRBJ2-7, is as follows: AAGVIQSPRHLIKEKRETATLKCYPIPRHDTVYWYQQGPGQDPQFLISFYEKMQSDKGSIPDRFSAQQFSDYHSELNMSSLELGDSALYFCASSLASGSHEQYFGPGTRLTVT.